These T cell receptor beta chains were read from a single sample in a study of T cell responses to AZD1222 COVID-19 vaccine. Measured with immunoSEQ multiplex PCR; TCRdb has only the in-frame clones, and not every one. The data contain roughly 180,000 clones, roughly 94% of them singletons. This material consisted of peripheral blood, taken on day 0 of AZD1222 vaccination. The receptor source for this set is an adult in good health. CDR3s include the opening cysteine and the closing phenylalanine or tryptophan. Each record gives: CDR3 length, J gene, D gene, clone size, V gene, CDR3 DNA, CDR3 protein. D genes are given only for firm matches. Clone size appears in some rows only: once, few, many, or a class for an expanded clone.

len: 13
j_gene: TRBJ2-5
d_gene: NA
abundance: NA
v_gene: TRBV6-6
CDR3nt: TGTGCCAGCAGTTCCTTAAACGGAGAGACCCAGTACTTC
CDR3aa: CASSSLNGETQYF

len: 15
j_gene: TRBJ1-2
d_gene: NA
abundance: NA
v_gene: TRBV28
CDR3nt: TGTGCCAGCAGTCCCTGGGCAGCCCACCACTATGGCTACACCTTC
CDR3aa: CASSPWAAHHYGYTF

len: 14
j_gene: TRBJ1-2
d_gene: NA
abundance: NA
v_gene: TRBV6-5
CDR3nt: TGTGCCAGCAGTTACTCAAGGGATAACTATGGCTACACCTTC
CDR3aa: CASSYSRDNYGYTF

len: 15
j_gene: TRBJ1-5
d_gene: TRBD1
abundance: once
v_gene: TRBV27
CDR3nt: TGTGCCAGCAGTTCCGGGTACAGGGGCTATCAGCCCCAGCATTTT
CDR3aa: CASSSGYRGYQPQHF

len: 13
j_gene: TRBJ2-3
d_gene: TRBD1
abundance: NA
v_gene: TRBV19
CDR3nt: TGTGCCAGTCTGGGACAGAACACAGATACGCAGTATTTT
CDR3aa: CASLGQNTDTQYF

len: 14
j_gene: TRBJ1-6
d_gene: NA
abundance: NA
v_gene: TRBV6-5
CDR3nt: TGTGCCAGCAGTTGGGAGGGGAGGGATTCACCCCTCCACTTT
CDR3aa: CASSWEGRDSPLHF

len: 18
j_gene: TRBJ2-1
d_gene: NA
abundance: once
v_gene: TRBV27
CDR3nt: TGTGCCAGCAGTTTGGCGATTAGGGGCTATAGAGGTACAAGTGAGCAGTTCTTC
CDR3aa: CASSLAIRGYRGTSEQFF

len: 14
j_gene: TRBJ2-7
d_gene: NA
abundance: few
v_gene: TRBV11-2
CDR3nt: TGTGCCAGCAGTCGCACCCCCAGAGGCTACGAGCAGTACTTC
CDR3aa: CASSRTPRGYEQYF

len: 13
j_gene: TRBJ1-2
d_gene: TRBD1
abundance: NA
v_gene: TRBV12-5
CDR3nt: TGTGCTAGTGACGAAACAGGGGGAGTGGGCTACACCTTC
CDR3aa: CASDETGGVGYTF

len: 14
j_gene: TRBJ1-2
d_gene: NA
abundance: NA
v_gene: TRBV28
CDR3nt: TGTGCCAGCAGTTCTAAAGGACAGCTCTATGGCTACACCTTC
CDR3aa: CASSSKGQLYGYTF

len: 15
j_gene: TRBJ2-7
d_gene: TRBD2
abundance: once
v_gene: TRBV27
CDR3nt: TGTGCCAGCAGTTTGACTAGCGGGGTAACCTACGAGCAGTACTTC
CDR3aa: CASSLTSGVTYEQYF

len: 18
j_gene: TRBJ2-6
d_gene: NA
abundance: NA
v_gene: TRBV9
CDR3nt: TGTGCCAGCAGCGTAGCTGGGGCCCTGGGTTCTGGGGCCAACGTCCTGACTTTC
CDR3aa: CASSVAGALGSGANVLTF

len: 16
j_gene: TRBJ1-5
d_gene: NA
abundance: NA
v_gene: TRBV3-1/TRBV3-2
CDR3nt: TGTGCCAGCAGCCCCTCGGCGCTGGGGGACAATCAGCCCCAGCATTTT
CDR3aa: CASSPSALGDNQPQHF

len: 14
j_gene: TRBJ1-3
d_gene: NA
abundance: NA
v_gene: TRBV12-5
CDR3nt: TGTGCTAGTGGTCCCCGGACAGCTGGAAACACCATATATTTT
CDR3aa: CASGPRTAGNTIYF

len: 15
j_gene: TRBJ1-1
d_gene: TRBD1
abundance: NA
v_gene: TRBV18
CDR3nt: TGTGCCAGCTCACTGACGGACAGGGTGGTCACTGAAGCTTTCTTT
CDR3aa: CASSLTDRVVTEAFF

len: 13
j_gene: TRBJ1-5
d_gene: NA
abundance: NA
v_gene: TRBV3-1/TRBV3-2
CDR3nt: TGTGCCAGCAGCCAAGGCCACAATCAGCCCCAGCATTTT
CDR3aa: CASSQGHNQPQHF

len: 15
j_gene: TRBJ2-7
d_gene: TRBD1
abundance: NA
v_gene: TRBV18
CDR3nt: TGTGCCAGCTCACGAGCTTCCGGGACAGGGAGAGAGCAGTACTTC
CDR3aa: CASSRASGTGREQYF

len: 13
j_gene: TRBJ1-2
d_gene: NA
abundance: NA
v_gene: TRBV27
CDR3nt: TGTGCCAGCAGTTTTTCAGGCCACTATGGCTACACCTTC
CDR3aa: CASSFSGHYGYTF

len: 14
j_gene: TRBJ2-7
d_gene: TRBD2
abundance: NA
v_gene: TRBV2
CDR3nt: TGTGCCAGCAGTGACAGGACTAGCGGGACCGAGCAGTACTTC
CDR3aa: CASSDRTSGTEQYF

len: 13
j_gene: TRBJ2-7
d_gene: NA
abundance: NA
v_gene: TRBV19
CDR3nt: TGTGCCAGTAGTATTACCCACTACTACGAGCAGTACTTC
CDR3aa: CASSITHYYEQYF

len: 11
j_gene: TRBJ1-5
d_gene: NA
abundance: NA
v_gene: TRBV28
CDR3nt: TGTGCCAGCAGTGCAAGACAACCCCAGCATTTT
CDR3aa: CASSARQPQHF

len: 17
j_gene: TRBJ1-5
d_gene: NA
abundance: NA
v_gene: TRBV2
CDR3nt: TGTGCCAGCAATGAAATTGGGCCTTGGACGGACTATCAGCCCCAGCATTTT
CDR3aa: CASNEIGPWTDYQPQHF

len: 14
j_gene: TRBJ2-1
d_gene: NA
abundance: NA
v_gene: TRBV7-9
CDR3nt: TGTGCCAGCAGCTTGCAGACTAACTACAATGAGCAGTTCTTC
CDR3aa: CASSLQTNYNEQFF

len: 18
j_gene: TRBJ2-3
d_gene: TRBD2
abundance: NA
v_gene: TRBV4-2
CDR3nt: TGTGCCAGCAGCCAGGAATTACTAGCGGGTGCTAGCACAGATACGCAGTATTTT
CDR3aa: CASSQELLAGASTDTQYF

len: 16
j_gene: TRBJ1-5
d_gene: TRBD1
abundance: NA
v_gene: TRBV19
CDR3nt: TGTGCCAGTAGTAACGGGGACAGGGGCTTGGTACAGCCCCAGCATTTT
CDR3aa: CASSNGDRGLVQPQHF

len: 17
j_gene: TRBJ2-1
d_gene: TRBD2
abundance: NA
v_gene: TRBV15
CDR3nt: TGTGCCACCAGCAGGGGTAAAGCGGGAGGCCGCTTAGCGGAGCAGTTCTTC
CDR3aa: CATSRGKAGGRLAEQFF

len: 15
j_gene: TRBJ2-4
d_gene: TRBD2
abundance: NA
v_gene: TRBV4-1
CDR3nt: TGCGCCAGCAGCCCTACGGGACTAGCTATAAACATTCAGTACTTC
CDR3aa: CASSPTGLAINIQYF

len: 14
j_gene: TRBJ2-1
d_gene: NA
abundance: NA
v_gene: TRBV14
CDR3nt: TGTGCCAGCAGCCAAGTACTCAGCCCTGTGGAGCAGTTCTTC
CDR3aa: CASSQVLSPVEQFF

len: 12
j_gene: TRBJ1-1
d_gene: NA
abundance: NA
v_gene: TRBV29-1
CDR3nt: TGCAGCGTCTGGACGGGGAACACTGAAGCTTTCTTT
CDR3aa: CSVWTGNTEAFF

len: 13
j_gene: TRBJ1-2
d_gene: NA
abundance: NA
v_gene: TRBV2
CDR3nt: TGTGCCAGCAGTGTTGCCGGATTTTATGGCTACACCTTC
CDR3aa: CASSVAGFYGYTF

len: 16
j_gene: TRBJ1-2
d_gene: NA
abundance: NA
v_gene: TRBV19
CDR3nt: TGTGCCAGTAGTATAGGACGCCCGCCAGCTAACTATGGCTACACCTTC
CDR3aa: CASSIGRPPANYGYTF

len: 11
j_gene: TRBJ2-7
d_gene: NA
abundance: NA
v_gene: TRBV11-2
CDR3nt: TGTGCCAGCAGCCCCCACTACGAGCAGTACTTC
CDR3aa: CASSPHYEQYF

len: 14
j_gene: TRBJ2-1
d_gene: TRBD1
abundance: NA
v_gene: TRBV12-5
CDR3nt: TGTGCTAGTGTCCCCGGGACAGGGAATGGAGGGCAGTTCTTC
CDR3aa: CASVPGTGNGGQFF

len: 13
j_gene: TRBJ1-2
d_gene: TRBD1
abundance: NA
v_gene: TRBV19
CDR3nt: TGTGCCAGTAGTCGCACAGGGGACGGGGGCTACACCTTC
CDR3aa: CASSRTGDGGYTF

len: 14
j_gene: TRBJ1-3
d_gene: NA
abundance: NA
v_gene: TRBV3-1/TRBV3-2
CDR3nt: TGTGCCAGCAGCCAATGGAGCTCTGGAAACACCATATATTTT
CDR3aa: CASSQWSSGNTIYF

len: 17
j_gene: TRBJ2-1
d_gene: TRBD2
abundance: NA
v_gene: TRBV5-4
CDR3nt: TGTGCCAGCAGCCAGCCGGGACTAGCGGGTCTCTACAATGAGCAGTTCTTC
CDR3aa: CASSQPGLAGLYNEQFF

len: 12
j_gene: TRBJ2-7
d_gene: NA
abundance: NA
v_gene: TRBV9
CDR3nt: TGTGCCAGCAGCGTAGGAGAGGACGAGCAGTACTTC
CDR3aa: CASSVGEDEQYF

len: 15
j_gene: TRBJ1-2
d_gene: NA
abundance: once
v_gene: TRBV6-5
CDR3nt: TGTGCCAGCAGGGACTCCCTAGTGGGCACGGGTGGCTACACCTTC
CDR3aa: CASRDSLVGTGGYTF

len: 12
j_gene: TRBJ2-3
d_gene: NA
abundance: NA
v_gene: TRBV7-9
CDR3nt: TGTGCCAGCAGCTTATTAGCGGATACGCAGTATTTT
CDR3aa: CASSLLADTQYF

len: 15
j_gene: TRBJ1-2
d_gene: NA
abundance: NA
v_gene: TRBV19
CDR3nt: TGTGCCAGTAGTATAGGGGCCACGATCGGGGGAGGCTACACCTTC
CDR3aa: CASSIGATIGGGYTF

len: 16
j_gene: TRBJ2-3
d_gene: TRBD2
abundance: once
v_gene: TRBV9
CDR3nt: TGTGCCAGCAGCGTAGCGGGGACTACTAGCACAGATACGCAGTATTTT
CDR3aa: CASSVAGTTSTDTQYF

len: 11
j_gene: TRBJ2-7
d_gene: NA
abundance: NA
v_gene: TRBV6-5
CDR3nt: TGTGCCAGCAGTTACCGGGGTAAGCAGTACTTC
CDR3aa: CASSYRGKQYF

len: 18
j_gene: TRBJ2-1
d_gene: TRBD2
abundance: NA
v_gene: TRBV2
CDR3nt: TGTGCCAGCATTACCGGGACTAGCGGGAGGACAGGGTACAATGAGCAGTTCTTC
CDR3aa: CASITGTSGRTGYNEQFF

len: 14
j_gene: TRBJ2-5
d_gene: TRBD2
abundance: once
v_gene: TRBV29-1
CDR3nt: TGCAGCGCCTCCGCCACTAGCGGACAAGAGACCCAGTACTTC
CDR3aa: CSASATSGQETQYF

len: 13
j_gene: TRBJ1-3
d_gene: NA
abundance: NA
v_gene: TRBV12-3/TRBV12-4
CDR3nt: TGTGCCAGCAGACAGGGTGCTGGAAACACCATATATTTT
CDR3aa: CASRQGAGNTIYF

len: 15
j_gene: TRBJ2-3
d_gene: NA
abundance: NA
v_gene: TRBV11-1
CDR3nt: TGTGCCAGCAGCTTGCAACCACCGGGTCAAGATACGCAGTATTTT
CDR3aa: CASSLQPPGQDTQYF

len: 15
j_gene: TRBJ2-1
d_gene: NA
abundance: NA
v_gene: TRBV4-1
CDR3nt: TGCGCCAGCAGCCAGGGACTGAGCTCCTACAATGAGCAGTTCTTC
CDR3aa: CASSQGLSSYNEQFF